This T cell receptor (beta chain) emerged from a study of blood T cell repertoires in COVID-19. The overall study: From T cells, B-cell-depleted T cells, or PBMCs came the material, which was cDNA or gDNA.

This clone was recorded only once. The CDR3 length is 11 residues. Germline CDR1 is SQVTM and CDR2 is ANQGSEA. Trimming took 3 bases from V and 8 from J, leaving 10 bases between them. The repertoire was sequenced with immunoSEQ multiplex PCR; TCRdb's copy has only in-frame clones and lacks some. The table lists 160,000 or so clones, approximately 90% of them singletons, with 15% in the top ten. The source of this sequence is a woman aged 40 to 55 with acute or convalescent COVID-19. The chain joins TRBV29-1 to TRBJ2-5; D not certain. Sequencing was done on a sample of peripheral blood. This CDR3 is CSVDQAVTQYF. CDR3 coding DNA: TGCAGCGTTGACCAGGCAGTTACCCAGTACTTC.